Listed here are 5 T cell receptor beta chains from one sample, sequenced in a study of memory CD4+ T cells and cytomegalovirus serostatus. Measured with immunoSEQ multiplex PCR; TCRdb has only the in-frame clones, and not every one. The sample consists of tens of thousands of clones, 70% to 80% of them appearing once. Single viable CD3+CD4+CD8-CD45RO+ cells were sorted as the memory CD4+ T cells. The sample was memory CD4+ T cells from blood. These receptors were obtained from an adult in good health and CMV-seronegative.

In this sample, this clone turned up a few times. This rearrangement joins TRBV12-5 to TRBJ1-1; TRBD1 agrees at 8 bases. The CDR3 consists of 13 residues. CDR1 and CDR2 from the germline V gene are LGHNT and FRNRAP. Unmatched junction bases numbered 4, after V lost 3 bases and J lost 7 bases. In DNA, the CDR3 is TGTGCTAGTGGTTTACCAGGGGGCTATGAAGCTTTCTTT. Translation gives CASGLPGGYEAFF.

This rearrangement joins TRBV18 to TRBJ1-5, with 8 bases aligning to TRBD1. V lost 3 bases, J lost 2 bases, and 9 bases stayed unmatched. From germline, CDR1 is KGHSH and CDR2 LQKENI. The CDR3 is 17 residues long. This CDR3 reads CASSPPGGQGGNQPQHF. As DNA, the CDR3 is TGTGCCAGCTCACCCCCAGGCGGACAGGGTGGCAATCAGCCCCAGCATTTT.

The V call is TRBV4-2, the J call TRBJ1-2, with D possibly being TRBD1 (5 bases). With 0 bases removed from V and 1 base from J, the gap between germline ends came to 9 bases. Germline CDR1 LGHNA, CDR2 YNFKEQ. The CDR3 runs 15 residues. The CDR3: CASSQDRGVNYGYTF. CDR3 DNA sequence: TGTGCCAGCAGCCAAGATAGGGGCGTTAACTATGGCTACACCTTC.

The CDR3 region is CSVETGPAGTEQFF. The CDR3 DNA reads TGCAGCGTTGAAACTGGCCCTGCCGGGACAGAGCAGTTCTTC. This sequence joins TRBV29-1 and TRBJ2-1; D may be TRBD1 (6 bases). V was pared by 2 bases and J by 10 bases, with 18 bases between. Germline loops: CDR1 SQVTM, CDR2 ANQGSEA. CDR3 length equals 14 residues.

This chain uses TRBV9 with TRBJ2-2, with a possible D match to TRBD2 (5 bases). CDR1 is SGDLS and CDR2 is YYNGEE in the germline V gene. CDR3 length: 16 amino acids. Trimming removed 3 bases at V and 3 bases at J, with 15 bases between. This CDR3 is CASSGAVRVYTGELFF. CDR3 DNA: TGTGCCAGCAGCGGAGCGGTCCGGGTTTACACCGGGGAGCTGTTTTTT.